The present T cell receptor beta chain was sequenced within a study of spatial heterogeneity in lung cancer. TCRdb itself ran the 5' RACE reads through MiXCR, one entry per CDR3 protein. The top ten clones hold around 13% of a sample with under 11,000 distinct CDR3 sequences, about 10% of them seen once. Study-level points and caveats: Counts of expanded intratumoral alpha and beta TCRs tracked tumor mutation counts.

V lost 6 bases to trimming and J lost 2 bases; unmatched junction nucleotides: 4. CDR1 MNHEY and CDR2 SMNVEV come from the germline V gene (reference sequence). The length of the CDR3 is 14 residues. The time point is: sample taken at primary tumor resection. The study sequenced unsorted whole RNA from tumor, nontumor lung or frozen PBMC. Relative to its sample, this clonotype is large. No antigen is known for it. The receptor's source is a female donor with early-stage non-small cell lung cancer. This material consisted of lung tumor tissue, taken at surgery. This chain uses TRBV27 with TRBJ1-3; 7 positions agree with TRBD1. The chain's CDR3 is CASRTQGAGNTIYF. CDR3 sequence (DNA): TGTGCCAGCAGGACTCAGGGGGCTGGAAACACCATATATTTT.